This T cell receptor (beta chain) was profiled in a study of shared clonotypes between healthy human individuals (TCRdb year 2020). General notes on the study: The cohort comprised a couple of women and a few men aged 18 to 49 years. For each donor, three plates each were used for CD4 naive and CD4 memory, two plates were used for CD8 naive, and one plate was used for CD8 memory. Blood TCR repertoires of five healthy adults were deeply sequenced to estimate repertoire size and the extent of clonotype sharing between individuals. Different laboratories and diverse techniques were used to prepare libraries and sequence TCR repertoires, to increase sequencing depth and limit assay-specific biases. Each donor's leukapheresis produced roughly between roughly 0.94 and 9.5 billion PBMCs.

Reading the germline V gene gives CDR1 SGHTS and CDR2 YDEGEE. V gives up 2 bases and J gives up 7 bases, and the segment between their germline ends measures 16 bases. The CDR3 covers 14 residues, taking in both the cysteine and the phenylalanine. Just CDR3 DNA is preserved here, 42 bases in frame from base 1. The donors were healthy, HIV-negative adults who had no recently reported acute infections or vaccinations. Every donor was a Caucasian adult living in Nashville, Tennessee, USA. CD4+ T cells were enriched by magnetic negative selection; naive cells were then positively selected on CD45RA, and the negative fraction formed the memory subset. After blood collection by leukapheresis, PBMCs were isolated using Ficoll-Histopaque density gradient centrifugation and then cryopreserved in the vapor phase of liquid nitrogen. Analytical flow cytometry was used to check the purity and quantity of each magnetically sorted T cell population. From each sorted fraction, genomic DNA was isolated and quantified by UV absorbance on a Nanodrop 2000c.

A word on this clone: Its antigen remains undetermined. Nothing much larger sits one base from this clone, and base qualities are not available.

TCR CDR3 regions were amplified from genomic DNA by multiplex PCR using the deep immunoSEQ assay. Extracted genomic DNA from each cell subset was distributed evenly across all wells of several immunoSEQ 96-well plates, and each plate was treated as a replicate. Each replicate PCR for sorted subsets received about 210 ng genomic DNA, equal to tens of thousands of T cell genomes. The purified libraries were quantified using a Qubit 3.0 fluorometer, sized with a Bioanalyzer 2100, and then quantified again using the KAPA Library Quantification kit. A separate single-read 150-cycle Illumina NextSeq 550 flow cell was used to sequence each immunoSEQ 96-well plate. The study's own analysis went as follows. The immunoSEQ output contained only junctional sequences without quality scores, so filtering could not match that applied to full-length reads. To assign V/J genes and CDR3, sequences were annotated using PyIR, a Python wrapper for IgBLAST v1.9, with IMGT germline references. Reads were filtered out if the reads had weak V/J assignments (E-value above 1e-6), no CDR3, stop codons, out-of-frame junctions, or ambiguous translated residues. A V3J clonotype was defined by an identical inferred V gene, J gene, and CDR3 amino acid sequence. The percentage overlap between two repertoires was calculated by dividing the number of shared unique clonotypes by the size of the smaller repertoire. RTK rarefaction, the Chao1 estimator, and Recon v2.1 estimates of unobserved clonotypes were used to assess repertoire richness. OLGA was used to compute generation probabilities for all TCRbeta clonotypes that the gDNA method yielded from several donors. In its TCRdb copy, this immuneACCESS table keeps in-frame sequences only and misses some clones. Where compared with another copy, unresolved V genes explain less than half of these, and the others have no known cause. The DNA was the basis for D and trimming; V, J and clone size are from that table. This sample is represented by over a million clones; about 84% of them were singletons. Jointly, the top ten make up approximately 0.56% of the sample.

On the study overall, not on this receptor specifically: Rarefaction of sorted-subset datasets indicated incomplete sequencing despite the large sequencing depth. Pairwise subsampling led to the expectation that sequencing depth would affect the degree of clonotype sharing among donors. Higher generation probabilities were observed for clonotypes shared by all four sorted-subset donors than for non-shared clonotypes. Across a handful of donors, about 4.5% of naive CD4, over 3% of naive CD8, around 2.5% of memory CD4, and 0.3% to 0.45% of memory CD8 clonotypes were shared. Sampling was limited to blood, and TCR repertoires in tissue likely differ from TCR repertoires in blood. Because the study included only a small number of donors, the genetic and exposure-history diversity represented was limited. Naive subsets generally had larger estimated clonotype richness than memory subsets.

The clonotype originates from a man aged 18 to 30 in good health. Some clones in this sample may be carry-over from other donors' samples. Rearrangement joined TRBV5-8 to TRBJ2-7; matching of 5 bases hints at TRBD2 as the D gene. The sequenced sample consisted of memory CD4+ T cells from PBMCs. The cell subset or site label on this specimen signifies: CD45RA-negative fraction. Here the CDR3 is given as CASSFGLDLGEQYF. The bases are TGTGCCAGCAGCTTTGGACTGGACTTGGGGGAGCAGTACTTC.